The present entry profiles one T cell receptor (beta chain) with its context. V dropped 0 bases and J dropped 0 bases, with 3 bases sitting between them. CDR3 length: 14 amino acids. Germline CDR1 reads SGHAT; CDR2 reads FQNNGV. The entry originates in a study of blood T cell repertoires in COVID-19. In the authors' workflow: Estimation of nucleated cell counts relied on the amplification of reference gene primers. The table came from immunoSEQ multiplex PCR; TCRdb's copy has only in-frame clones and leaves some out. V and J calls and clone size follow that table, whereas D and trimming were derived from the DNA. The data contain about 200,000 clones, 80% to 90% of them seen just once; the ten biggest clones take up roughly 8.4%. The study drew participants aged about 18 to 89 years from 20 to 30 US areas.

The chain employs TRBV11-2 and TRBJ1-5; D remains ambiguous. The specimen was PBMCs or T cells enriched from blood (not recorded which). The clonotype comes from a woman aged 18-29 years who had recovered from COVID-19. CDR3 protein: CASSLEASNQPQHF. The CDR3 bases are TGTGCCAGCAGCTTAGAGGCTAGCAATCAGCCCCAGCATTTT.